The T cell receptor beta chain under discussion was sequenced for a study of radiation and T cells in renal cell carcinoma. Background on the study: Nephrectomy followed 15 Gy stereotactic body radiation by 4 weeks. Study-level findings and limits: Top tumor clonotypes rose in blood 2 weeks post-radiation, then contracted.

Time point noted: baseline pretreatment blood. Treatment denoted: 15 Gy SBRT to primary tumor, nephrectomy 4 weeks later. This renal cell carcinoma was of the clear cell type. CDR3 length: 17 residues. Sequencing was performed with immunoSEQ multiplex PCR; in TCRdb, only in-frame clones are kept and a portion is missing. The sample has 150,000 or so clones, 88% seen once; the top ten hold roughly 4.1%. Of note for this clone: Antigen unknown.

The chain links TRBV21-1 to TRBJ1-5. TRBV21-1 constitutes a pseudogene. This clonotype was obtained from a woman in her 70s with renal cell carcinoma. Material: blood, obtained from a patient whose treatment included radiotherapy and nephrectomy. The CDR3 DNA reads TGTGCCAGCACCTTACGGGGGGGAGAAAGGAGCAATCAGCCCCAGCATTTT. This encodes CASTLRGGERSNQPQHF.